This entry describes one T cell receptor (beta chain). Other DNA sequences in this sample translate to the same CDR3. It was into CD45RA+ naive and CD45RA-negative memory subsets that the CD4+ cells were split. Sequencing used immunoSEQ multiplex PCR; TCRdb keeps in-frame clones, though not all of them. The repertoire holds 950,000 to 1,200,000 clones, with 77% as singletons. This sample was taken from a study of shared clonotypes between healthy human individuals. Source material: memory CD4+ T cells from PBMCs. As to subset: CD45RA-negative fraction. The TCR was taken from a man aged 18 to 30 in good health. Some clones in this sample may be carry-over from other donors' samples.

CDR3 DNA: TGCGCCAGCAGCTTGGATTCGGGCTCTGGGGCCAACGTCCTGACTTTC. Translation gives CASSLDSGSGANVLTF. The chain uses TRBV5-1 and TRBJ2-6; D gene unclear. The ends were cut back, 0 bases at V and 0 bases at J, with 7 bases in the middle. Per germline, CDR1 SGHRS and CDR2 YFSETQ. CDR3 length equals 16 residues. The whole variable domain, remainder taken from reference TRBV5-1 and TRBJ2-6, is KAGVTQTPRYLIKTRGQQVTLSCSPISGHRSVSWYQQTPGQGLQFLFEYFSETQRNKGNFPGRFSGRQFSNSRSEMNVSTLELGDSALYLCASSLDSGSGANVLTFGAGSRLTVL.